One sample yielded the 19 T cell receptor beta chains listed below, sequenced in a study of human T cells and chemical hapten exposure (dated by TCRdb to about 2021). Per the publication, the time point label means: patch test 1, 2 weeks after DPC sensitization. In light of the paper, this sample's treatment or condition label describes: therapeutic diphenylcyclopropenone sensitization with weekly scalp DPC. Receptor amplification or capture employed RACE. Reads for this sample came from a NextSeq 500. Starting from the raw public reads, TCRdb applied fastp trimming at Q25, assembled clones with MiXCR and retained in-frame beta chains. Every CDR3 protein is listed once, alongside the most common genes and DNA of its rows. The sample profile shows approximately 60,000 distinct CDR3 sequences; 9% to 9.5% of them were found once. The ten largest clones add up to roughly 15% of the sample. This specimen consisted of whole blood, obtained in connection with sensitization to the hapten diphenylcyclopropenone (DPC). The receptors were sampled from a woman aged 40-49 years with alopecia areata. Some clones in this sample may be carry-over from other donors' samples.

This clonotype was picked up many times. The rearrangement links TRBV2 to TRBJ2-7; D is tentatively TRBD1 or TRBD2 (5 bases each). V lost 0 bases to trimming and J lost 0 bases, with 15 bases between them. The CDR3 loop spans 17 amino acids. Germline CDR1 SNHLY, CDR2 FYNNEI. CDR3 DNA: TGTGCCAGCAGTGAAGCGCTTGGGGGACGGCCCTCCTACGAGCAGTACTTC. It is translated as CASSEALGGRPSYEQYF.

This clonotype came up many times. This chain connects TRBV9 to TRBJ1-2; 10 bases agree with TRBD1. This CDR3 has 15 amino acids. CDR1 and CDR2 (germline): SGDLS, YYNGEE. V was clipped by 0 bases and J by 8 bases; unmatched bases: 7. Here the CDR3 DNA reads TGTGCCAGCAGCGTAGACCCCCGGACAGGGGGAGGCTACACCTTC. Residues: CASSVDPRTGGGYTF.

This clonotype was observed many times. This chain joins TRBV27 and TRBJ2-3; 7 nucleotides line up with TRBD1. Looked up from germline, CDR1 is MNHEY and CDR2 is SMNVEV (reference sequence). V shed 7 bases and J 0 bases; nucleotides not matched to a gene: 4. The CDR3 totals 14 residues. CDR3 nucleotide sequence: TGTGCCAGCATGACGGGACAGAGCACAGATACGCAGTATTTT. Translation gives CASMTGQSTDTQYF.

This sequence joins TRBV29-1 and TRBJ2-2; D is possibly TRBD1 (5 bases). This CDR3 region has 13 residues. Looked up from germline, CDR1 is SQVTM and CDR2 is ANQGSEA. Trimming shortened V by 3 bases and J by 3 bases, and 8 bases separated the two germline ends. The CDR3 protein is CSVEQGYTGELFF. In DNA form, the CDR3 reads TGCAGCGTTGAGCAGGGTTACACCGGGGAGCTGTTTTTT.

This clonotype was seen repeatedly, ten times or more. The chain employs TRBV20-1 and TRBJ2-3; D ambiguous. Trimming stripped 5 bases from V and 5 bases from J, with 14 bases between. Germline loops: CDR1 DFQATT, CDR2 SNEGSKA (reference sequence). The CDR3 loop spans 13 amino acids. The chain's CDR3 is CSARHVQRDTQYF. DNA of the CDR3: TGCAGTGCTCGTCACGTGCAGAGAGATACGCAGTATTTT.

A note on this clonotype: Since a much larger clone is just one base distant, this may be a read error. V and J are TRBV4-1 and TRBJ1-2, with D possibly being TRBD1 (6 bases). The CDR3 is 15 residues long. CDR1 is MGHRA, CDR2 YSYEKL, per germline. CDR3 amino acids: CASSQDSGTGSGCTF. In DNA form, the CDR3 reads TGCGCCAGCAGCCAAGATAGTGGAACAGGGTCTGGCTGCACCTTC.

The V gene is TRBV29-1, the J gene TRBJ2-3, with 12 bases fitting TRBD2. The CDR3 extends over 15 amino acids. V gave up 4 bases and J gave up 0 bases; unmatched junction bases: 2. The germline V gene has CDR1 SQVTM and CDR2 ANQGSEA. CDR3 bases: TGCAGCGTTGCCGGACTAGCGGGGAGCACAGATACGCAGTATTTT. Its protein is CSVAGLAGSTDTQYF.

V gene TRBV28 combines with J gene TRBJ1-5, with unresolved D. The V gene lost 1 base and the J gene lost 6 bases, with 13 bases spanning the gap. CDR1 and CDR2 from the germline V gene are MDHEN and SYDVKM. The CDR3 has 15 amino acids. The CDR3 DNA reads as TGTGCCAGCAGTTTATCCGGCAGGTCCACTCAGCCCCAGCATTTT. Its translation is CASSLSGRSTQPQHF.

This clonotype showed up just a few times. The chain uses TRBV20-1 and TRBJ1-5; 7 nucleotides align to TRBD1. CDR1 and CDR2 from the germline V gene are DFQATT and SNEGSKA (reference sequence). This CDR3 has 17 amino acids. The V segment lost 1 base and the J segment 0 bases; nucleotides outside the gene matches: 9. The CDR3 loop reads CSARGQGIRDSNQPQHF. The CDR3 DNA sequence: TGCAGTGCTAGAGGACAGGGTATTAGGGATAGCAATCAGCCCCAGCATTTT.

This clonotype has only a few counts. This sequence joins TRBV20-1 and TRBJ2-3, with 7 bases identical to TRBD2. The CDR3 is 12 amino acids. V was clipped by 5 bases and J by 3 bases; unmatched bases: 2. Germline CDR1 and CDR2: DFQATT and SNEGSKA (reference sequence). Here the CDR3 DNA reads TGCAGTGCTGGGGGGGTGACAGATACGCAGTATTTT. The encoded protein is CSAGGVTDTQYF.

V is TRBV7-8 and J is TRBJ2-3; the D is unclear. This CDR3 has 15 residues. Germline V CDR1 and CDR2: SGHVS, FQNEAQ. V dropped 4 bases and J dropped 0 bases, with 11 bases sitting between them. CDR3 sequence: CASSSTYASTDTQYF. The CDR3 nucleotides are TGTGCCAGCAGCTCCACCTACGCTAGCACAGATACGCAGTATTTT.

The chain is built from TRBV15 and TRBJ2-2, with D hard to call. The CDR3 is 14 residues long. Germline V CDR1 and CDR2: LNHNV, YYDKDF (reference sequence). The CDR3 region is CAIRDDWDTGELFF. The DNA of the CDR3 is TGTGCTATTAGGGATGACTGGGACACCGGGGAGCTGTTTTTT.

In its sample, this clonotype was seen many times. V usage is TRBV18 and J usage is TRBJ1-1; no clear D gene. The ends were cut back, 8 bases at V and 2 bases at J, with 12 bases in the middle. CDR1 and CDR2 from the germline V gene are KGHSH and LQKENI. There are 13 residues in the CDR3. In nucleotides, the CDR3 is TGTGCCAGCACCATGAGGGAAAACACTGAAGCTTTCTTT. Translated: CASTMRENTEAFF.

In its sample, this clonotype was seen many times. This chain joins TRBV6-6 and TRBJ2-7; D is ambiguous. CDR1 MNHNY and CDR2 SVGAGI come from the germline V gene (reference sequence). The CDR3 has 15 amino acids. Trimming left V 4 bases short and J 2 bases short, with 15 bases between. CDR3 region: CASSLRPFDTYEQYF. Here the CDR3 DNA reads TGTGCCAGCAGTTTACGACCTTTTGACACCTACGAGCAGTACTTC.

This clonotype has at least ten counts. The rearrangement links TRBV4-1 to TRBJ2-2; 14 bases are a match to TRBD2. The CDR3 totals 18 residues. J was trimmed by 2 bases and V by 2 bases; bases with no gene match: 4. Germline loops: CDR1 MGHRA, CDR2 YSYEKL. The CDR3 nucleotides read TGCGCCAGCAGCCAACCCGGGACTAGCGGGGGTAACACCGGGGAGCTGTTTTTT. This codes for CASSQPGTSGGNTGELFF.

This clonotype has at least ten counts. The chain couples TRBV29-1 to TRBJ1-2, with D perhaps matching TRBD1 (5 bases). Germline-derived CDR1 and CDR2 are SQVTM and ANQGSEA. This CDR3 comprises 14 residues. Deletions cut 7 bases from V and 3 bases from J, with 18 bases between. The chain's CDR3 is CSAMILTVDYGYTF. For the CDR3, the DNA is TGCAGCGCCATGATTTTGACAGTGGACTATGGCTACACCTTC.

This clonotype was observed a handful of times. One end of the junction fails to match germline, which may point to a read error. This chain uses TRBV6-5 with TRBJ1-2; D gene uncertain. The CDR3 loop spans 12 amino acids. In germline, CDR1 is MNHEY, CDR2 SVGAGI. The CDR3, as DNA: TGTGCCGGCAGGTCGAGGAGCTATGGCTACACCTTC. It yields the protein CAGRSRSYGYTF.

In its sample, this clonotype was seen many times. The J gene is TRBJ1-5, the V gene TRBV24-1; the D gene is possibly TRBD1 (6 bases). The germline gives CDR1 KGHDR, CDR2 SFDVKD. This CDR3 spans 14 amino acids. V shed 12 bases and J shed 2 bases, with 16 bases lying between them. The CDR3 protein is CAPPSQGCNQPQHF. CDR3 bases: TGTGCCCCACCCTCCCAGGGGTGCAATCAGCCCCAGCATTTT.

This clonotype was seen a few times. This sequence joins TRBV7-6 and TRBJ2-7, with 10 bases that match TRBD2. In germline, CDR1 is SGHVS, CDR2 FNYEAQ. The CDR3 runs to 15 residues. Germline trimming cut 5 bases from V and 1 base from J; bases unmatched to any gene: 5. The CDR3 loop reads CASSRLAGDSYEQYF. CDR3 bases: TGTGCCAGCAGCCGTCTAGCGGGGGATTCCTACGAGCAGTACTTC.